The 10 T cell receptor beta chains in this list originate from one sample, sequenced in a study of T cells in Graves' hyperthyroidism and ophthalmopathy (dated by TCRdb to between 2018 and 2021). The library was prepared using multiplex PCR. TCRdb shows the sequencer as Illumina HiSeq 2000. The TCR beta CDR3 regions were amplified from RNA transcripts. The first round of RT-PCR for the TCR CDR3 was performed with the HTBI primer set and the Qiagen OneStep RT-PCR kit. TCRdb redid the processing of the public reads, applying fastp at Q25 and MiXCR, and retained in-frame beta chains. Every distinct CDR3 protein forms one entry, paired with its most common genes and DNA. This sample lists over 400,000 distinct CDR3 sequences; 14% to 15% were detected once. The ten largest make up around 13% of the sample. Sequencing was done on a sample of blood. All receptors derive from a man aged 18 to 30 with Graves' ophthalmopathy.

This rearrangement joins TRBV5-1 to TRBJ2-2; D unclear. The CDR3 extends over 14 amino acids. CDR1 SGHRS and CDR2 YFSETQ come from the germline V gene. V was shortened by 2 bases and J by 5 bases, with 10 bases between the two germline ends. CDR3 residues: CASSFGDFTGELFF. CDR3 nucleotide sequence: TGCGCCAGCAGCTTCGGAGATTTTACCGGGGAGCTGTTTTTT.

The chain joins TRBV30 to TRBJ2-2, with a tentative D call TRBD1 (5 bases). Germline V gene lookup returns CDR1 GTSNPN and CDR2 SVGIG (reference sequence). The CDR3 covers 14 residues. Written as DNA, the CDR3 is TGTGCTTCCCAGGGTTTAGTTGCGGCCGGGGAGCTGTTTTTT. It codes for CASQGLVAAGELFF.

A few counts support this clonotype. The chain joins TRBV5-4 to TRBJ2-3; no definite D call. V lost 4 bases and J lost 3, with 12 bases in between. This CDR3 has 14 amino acids. Germline assignment: CDR1 SGHNT and CDR2 YYREEE (reference sequence). The CDR3 DNA is TGTGCCAGCAGCATTCGAGAAGGAACAGATACGCAGTATTTT. The encoded protein is CASSIREGTDTQYF.

This clonotype has a count of ten or more. CDR3 protein: CASGPTKYGYGYTF. The DNA for the CDR3 is TGTGCCAGCGGCCCGACCAAATATGGCTATGGCTACACCTTC. J is TRBJ1-2 and V is TRBV6-1; D gene ambiguous. Germline CDR1 MNHNS, CDR2 SASEGT. Trimming stripped 8 bases from V and 4 bases from J, with 17 bases between. The CDR3 runs to 14 residues.

Many counts were recorded for this clonotype. The chain carries TRBV10-3 and TRBJ2-3, with 11 bases identical to TRBD2. Germline lookup yields CDR1 ENHRY and CDR2 SYGVKD. CDR3 length equals 15 residues. Trimming removed 5 bases from V and 1 base from J; junction bases left unmatched: 2. The CDR3 loop is CAISRLAGRTDTQYF. Written as DNA, the CDR3 is TGTGCCATCAGTCGACTAGCGGGACGCACAGATACGCAGTATTTT.

Ten or more counts support this clonotype. The genes are TRBV20-1 and TRBJ1-1; 11 bases agree with TRBD1. The V and J ends lost 3 bases and 3 bases, in that order; junction bases with no gene match: 9. CDR1 DFQATT and CDR2 SNEGSKA come from the germline V gene (reference sequence). CDR3 length: 16 amino acids. The CDR3 sequence is CSARLRDRGLDTEAFF. In DNA form, the CDR3 reads TGCAGTGCTAGGTTGAGGGACAGGGGGTTGGACACTGAAGCTTTCTTT.

As to this clonotype: Being one base from a much bigger clone, this may be a read error. The rearrangement joins TRBV20-1 to TRBJ1-4; no definite D call. Germline CDR1 reads DFQATT; CDR2 reads SNEGSKA (reference sequence). The CDR3 has 12 residues. CDR3 nucleotides: TGCAGTGCTAGCTCTGACACAGAAAGACTGTTTTTT. This codes for CSASSDTERLFF.

This clonotype was counted at least ten times. The V gene is TRBV27, the J gene TRBJ1-1, with TRBD1 identical over 11 bases. The CDR3 totals 17 residues. The V segment lost 3 bases and the J segment 0 bases; nucleotides outside the gene matches: 6. From germline, CDR1 is MNHEY and CDR2 SMNVEV (reference sequence). In nucleotides, the CDR3 is TGTGCCAGCAGTTTCTGGACAGGGGGCCATATGAACACTGAAGCTTTCTTT. Translating gives CASSFWTGGHMNTEAFF.

This clonotype was seen at least ten times. CDR3 amino acids: CASSPRLAGAEQFF. The CDR3 region has the DNA TGTGCCAGCAGCCCCCGCCTCGCGGGAGCTGAGCAGTTCTTC. J is TRBJ2-1 and V is TRBV7-2; 7 bases fit TRBD2. Germline-derived CDR1 and CDR2 are SGHTA and FQGNSA. The CDR3 contains 14 residues. The junction had 10 bases not matched to a gene; V was cut back by 5 bases and J by 9 bases.

The table lists this clonotype with a few counts. The CDR3 sequence: CASSPVSETNKGNEQFF. CDR3 bases: TGTGCCAGCAGCCCAGTGTCGGAGACCAACAAAGGCAATGAGCAGTTCTTC. This chain links TRBV27 with TRBJ2-1; D not resolved. Germline CDR1 MNHEY, CDR2 SMNVEV (reference sequence). The CDR3 extends over 17 amino acids. The ends were cut back, 6 bases at V and 6 bases at J, with 24 bases in the middle.